This TCR beta chain was recorded in a study of blood T cell repertoires in COVID-19. The wider study: Samples came from the United States, Italy and Spain, spanning acute and convalescent COVID-19. Nucleic acid was either cDNA or gDNA, and it came from T cells, B-cell-depleted T cells, or PBMCs.

Original data processing: The assay estimated nucleated cells by amplifying reference gene primers. Generated by immunoSEQ multiplex PCR, the TCRdb table keeps only in-frame clones and is missing some. V, J and clone size reflect that table, while D and trimming were determined from the DNA. Found here are tens of thousands of clones, 90% of them singletons; the top ten hold over 1.5%. Germline lookup yields CDR1 MDHEN and CDR2 SYDVKM. With 3 bases removed from V and 0 bases from J, the gap between germline ends came to 14 bases. The CDR3 totals 16 residues. The sequence was obtained from a woman aged 60-75 years with active COVID-19. Source material: peripheral blood. This chain links TRBV28 with TRBJ2-5; TRBD2 might be the D (5 bases). The CDR3 is CASSFGGQMYQETQYF. DNA for the CDR3: TGTGCCAGCAGTTTTGGAGGCCAGATGTACCAAGAGACCCAGTACTTC.